This T cell receptor beta chain was identified in a study of blood T cell repertoires in COVID-19. Across the whole study: T cells, B-cell-depleted T cells, or PBMCs supplied cDNA or gDNA.

In the original workflow: Counts of nucleated cells, estimated from reference gene primer amplification, were obtained. The assay was immunoSEQ multiplex PCR, and TCRdb's table has in-frame clones only and misses some. That table supplies the V and J calls and clone size; D and trimming were determined from the DNA. The sample has 75,000 to 90,000 clones; 75% to 90% are singletons. Unmatched junction bases numbered 7, after V lost 5 bases and J lost 5 bases. Germline-derived CDR1 and CDR2 are SGHNT and YENEEA. The CDR3 extends over 14 amino acids. The chain joins TRBV11-3 to TRBJ2-5; 8 nucleotides line up with TRBD2. The specimen sequenced was peripheral blood. The TCR originated in a woman aged 35 to 49 with active or convalescent COVID-19. CDR3 DNA: TGTGCCAGCAGCCTCTCGGGAGGGAGCGAGACCCAGTACTTC. Translated: CASSLSGGSETQYF.